The 12 T cell receptor beta chains below all came from one sample that was sequenced in a study of shared clonotypes between healthy human individuals. Some clones are missing from TCRdb's copy, which holds only in-frame ones; the method was immunoSEQ multiplex PCR. The repertoire holds millions of clones, 95% seen once, with under 0.15% in the top ten. The specimen was naive CD4+ T cells sorted from blood. As for subset: CD45RA+ positively selected. These receptors all stem from a man younger than 30 in good health.

The chain recombines TRBV5-4 with TRBJ1-2; 8 nucleotides agree with TRBD1. CDR1 is SGHNT and CDR2 is YYREEE in the germline V gene (reference sequence). This CDR3 contains 15 residues. V shed 4 bases, J shed 1 base, and the junction held 6 bases outside the gene matches. The CDR3 sequence is CASSPDRALNYGYTF. In nucleotides, the CDR3 is TGTGCCAGCAGCCCGGACAGGGCCCTTAACTATGGCTACACCTTC.

The chain carries TRBV28 and TRBJ1-2; D may be TRBD1 (6 bases). Trimming removed 10 bases at V and 7 bases at J, with 22 bases between. Germline CDR1 is MDHEN and CDR2 is SYDVKM. The CDR3 is made up of 14 amino acids. The CDR3 bases are TGTGCCACCGAATTTCTGGGGGGGGCGCGTGGCTACACCTTC. This translates into CATEFLGGARGYTF.

A single count supports this clone. The chain employs TRBV9 and TRBJ1-1; D is ambiguous. CDR1 is SGDLS and CDR2 is YYNGEE in the germline V gene. V lost 4 bases, J lost 3 bases, and 16 bases lay in between. The CDR3 totals 15 residues. The CDR3 spells CASSPVALGHTEAFF. CDR3 bases: TGTGCCAGCAGCCCAGTAGCTCTAGGGCACACTGAAGCTTTCTTT.

As for this clone: The sample has other DNA sequences that encode this CDR3 too. The chain joins TRBV7-2 to TRBJ2-7; the D is unclear. Germline V gene data show CDR1 as SGHTA and CDR2 as FQGNSA. The CDR3 has 12 residues. Trimming took 0 bases from V and 7 from J, leaving 7 bases between them. The chain's CDR3 is CASSLAGREQYF. CDR3 nucleotides: TGTGCCAGCAGCTTAGCGGGTCGTGAGCAGTACTTC.

The chain couples TRBV5-1 to TRBJ1-5; D is uncertain. The V gene lost 1 base and the J gene lost 0 bases, with 8 bases spanning the gap. The CDR3 runs 15 residues. CDR1 and CDR2 (germline): SGHRS, YFSETQ. CDR3 residues: CASSLSDYSNQPQHF. CDR3 in DNA: TGCGCCAGCAGCTTGTCGGACTATAGCAATCAGCCCCAGCATTTT.

The chain combines TRBV19 with TRBJ2-6; D is undetermined. Per the germline V gene, CDR1 is LNHDA and CDR2 is SQIVND (reference sequence). V was trimmed by 3 bases and J by 0 bases, leaving 9 bases between them. The CDR3 contains 16 residues. CDR3: CASSILADSGANVLTF. As DNA, the CDR3 is TGTGCCAGTAGTATTTTGGCAGACTCTGGGGCCAACGTCCTGACTTTC. The full variable domain, with the rest looked up from reference TRBV19 and TRBJ2-6, is DGGITQSPKYLFRKEGQNVTLSCEQNLNHDAMYWYRQDPGQGLRLIYYSQIVNDFQKGDIAEGYSVSREKKESFPLTVTSAQKNPTAFYLCASSILADSGANVLTFGAGSRLTVL.

This chain joins TRBV23-1 and TRBJ2-7, with 7 bases lining up with TRBD1. TRBV23-1 belongs to the ORF category, with a function that is uncertain. The J segment lost 2 bases and the V segment lost 0 bases, leaving 7 bases of the junction unmatched. The CDR3 contains 16 residues. For the CDR3, the DNA is TGCGCCAGCAGTCAATCGAAGGGGACAGAGACCTACGAGCAGTACTTC. It codes for CASSQSKGTETYEQYF.

This clone is a singleton in its sample. This sequence joins TRBV10-3 and TRBJ2-7, with D uncertain. V lost 4 bases and J lost 7, with 17 bases in between. The CDR3 has 14 residues. In germline, CDR1 is ENHRY, CDR2 SYGVKD. The CDR3 protein is CAISGATNRWEQYF. Written as DNA, the CDR3 is TGTGCCATCAGTGGGGCGACCAACCGCTGGGAGCAGTACTTC.

The chain carries TRBV5-5 and TRBJ2-7; D call uncertain. Germline V CDR1 and CDR2: SGHKS, YYEKEE (reference sequence). V was trimmed by 4 bases and J by 0 bases, leaving 8 bases between them. The CDR3 contains 13 residues. The chain's CDR3 is CASSPQNSYEQYF. DNA of the CDR3: TGTGCCAGCAGCCCTCAGAACTCCTACGAGCAGTACTTC.

The V and J genes are TRBV28 and TRBJ2-7, with 8 bases that match TRBD2. The CDR3 is made up of 18 amino acids. The V and J ends lost 2 bases and 11 bases, in that order; junction bases with no gene match: 23. Looked up from germline, CDR1 is MDHEN and CDR2 is SYDVKM. CDR3 nucleotide sequence: TGTGCCAGCAGTTTAGGACTAGCTGGGAAGGGGCGACGGTATACCGAGTACTTC. Encoded protein: CASSLGLAGKGRRYTEYF.

The chain combines TRBV6-1 with TRBJ2-1; D uncertain. Trimming took 9 bases from V and 6 from J, leaving 15 bases between them. The CDR3 covers 13 residues. From germline, CDR1 is MNHNS and CDR2 SASEGT. The CDR3 spells CAREVEGFNEQFF. As DNA, the CDR3 is TGTGCCAGAGAAGTAGAAGGGTTCAATGAGCAGTTCTTC.

The chain joins TRBV6-5 to TRBJ1-4, with TRBD1 matching over 7 bases. CDR1 is MNHEY, CDR2 SVGAGI, per germline. The CDR3 has 14 amino acids. Germline trimming cut 6 bases from V and 6 bases from J; bases unmatched to any gene: 7. The CDR3 DNA reads TGTGCCAGCAGCGACTTTCAGGGGGATGAAAAACTGTTTTTT. Protein sequence: CASSDFQGDEKLFF.